A single T cell receptor (beta chain) is shown here with its context. Data came from immunoSEQ multiplex PCR; TCRdb stores just in-frame clones and leaves some out. This sample carries 190,000 or so clones, about 93% of them seen once, and the ten largest clones take 0.76%. The sample is drawn from a study of blood T cell repertoires in COVID-19. Whole-study context: The samples span acute and convalescent COVID-19 from the United States, Italy and Spain. T cells, B-cell-depleted T cells, or PBMCs provided the cDNA or gDNA that served as material.

Looked up from germline, CDR1 is MNHEY and CDR2 is SVGAGI. This CDR3 has 15 amino acids. V was trimmed by 0 bases and J by 4 bases, leaving 12 bases between them. J is TRBJ2-5 and V is TRBV6-5; maybe TRBD1 (8 bases). The TCR sequence derives from a man aged 25-40 years with COVID-19, enrolled during active disease. Sequencing was done on a sample of peripheral blood. The CDR3 loop reads CASSYSNRGGETQYF. The CDR3 coding sequence is TGTGCCAGCAGTTACTCGAACAGGGGGGGAGAGACCCAGTACTTC.